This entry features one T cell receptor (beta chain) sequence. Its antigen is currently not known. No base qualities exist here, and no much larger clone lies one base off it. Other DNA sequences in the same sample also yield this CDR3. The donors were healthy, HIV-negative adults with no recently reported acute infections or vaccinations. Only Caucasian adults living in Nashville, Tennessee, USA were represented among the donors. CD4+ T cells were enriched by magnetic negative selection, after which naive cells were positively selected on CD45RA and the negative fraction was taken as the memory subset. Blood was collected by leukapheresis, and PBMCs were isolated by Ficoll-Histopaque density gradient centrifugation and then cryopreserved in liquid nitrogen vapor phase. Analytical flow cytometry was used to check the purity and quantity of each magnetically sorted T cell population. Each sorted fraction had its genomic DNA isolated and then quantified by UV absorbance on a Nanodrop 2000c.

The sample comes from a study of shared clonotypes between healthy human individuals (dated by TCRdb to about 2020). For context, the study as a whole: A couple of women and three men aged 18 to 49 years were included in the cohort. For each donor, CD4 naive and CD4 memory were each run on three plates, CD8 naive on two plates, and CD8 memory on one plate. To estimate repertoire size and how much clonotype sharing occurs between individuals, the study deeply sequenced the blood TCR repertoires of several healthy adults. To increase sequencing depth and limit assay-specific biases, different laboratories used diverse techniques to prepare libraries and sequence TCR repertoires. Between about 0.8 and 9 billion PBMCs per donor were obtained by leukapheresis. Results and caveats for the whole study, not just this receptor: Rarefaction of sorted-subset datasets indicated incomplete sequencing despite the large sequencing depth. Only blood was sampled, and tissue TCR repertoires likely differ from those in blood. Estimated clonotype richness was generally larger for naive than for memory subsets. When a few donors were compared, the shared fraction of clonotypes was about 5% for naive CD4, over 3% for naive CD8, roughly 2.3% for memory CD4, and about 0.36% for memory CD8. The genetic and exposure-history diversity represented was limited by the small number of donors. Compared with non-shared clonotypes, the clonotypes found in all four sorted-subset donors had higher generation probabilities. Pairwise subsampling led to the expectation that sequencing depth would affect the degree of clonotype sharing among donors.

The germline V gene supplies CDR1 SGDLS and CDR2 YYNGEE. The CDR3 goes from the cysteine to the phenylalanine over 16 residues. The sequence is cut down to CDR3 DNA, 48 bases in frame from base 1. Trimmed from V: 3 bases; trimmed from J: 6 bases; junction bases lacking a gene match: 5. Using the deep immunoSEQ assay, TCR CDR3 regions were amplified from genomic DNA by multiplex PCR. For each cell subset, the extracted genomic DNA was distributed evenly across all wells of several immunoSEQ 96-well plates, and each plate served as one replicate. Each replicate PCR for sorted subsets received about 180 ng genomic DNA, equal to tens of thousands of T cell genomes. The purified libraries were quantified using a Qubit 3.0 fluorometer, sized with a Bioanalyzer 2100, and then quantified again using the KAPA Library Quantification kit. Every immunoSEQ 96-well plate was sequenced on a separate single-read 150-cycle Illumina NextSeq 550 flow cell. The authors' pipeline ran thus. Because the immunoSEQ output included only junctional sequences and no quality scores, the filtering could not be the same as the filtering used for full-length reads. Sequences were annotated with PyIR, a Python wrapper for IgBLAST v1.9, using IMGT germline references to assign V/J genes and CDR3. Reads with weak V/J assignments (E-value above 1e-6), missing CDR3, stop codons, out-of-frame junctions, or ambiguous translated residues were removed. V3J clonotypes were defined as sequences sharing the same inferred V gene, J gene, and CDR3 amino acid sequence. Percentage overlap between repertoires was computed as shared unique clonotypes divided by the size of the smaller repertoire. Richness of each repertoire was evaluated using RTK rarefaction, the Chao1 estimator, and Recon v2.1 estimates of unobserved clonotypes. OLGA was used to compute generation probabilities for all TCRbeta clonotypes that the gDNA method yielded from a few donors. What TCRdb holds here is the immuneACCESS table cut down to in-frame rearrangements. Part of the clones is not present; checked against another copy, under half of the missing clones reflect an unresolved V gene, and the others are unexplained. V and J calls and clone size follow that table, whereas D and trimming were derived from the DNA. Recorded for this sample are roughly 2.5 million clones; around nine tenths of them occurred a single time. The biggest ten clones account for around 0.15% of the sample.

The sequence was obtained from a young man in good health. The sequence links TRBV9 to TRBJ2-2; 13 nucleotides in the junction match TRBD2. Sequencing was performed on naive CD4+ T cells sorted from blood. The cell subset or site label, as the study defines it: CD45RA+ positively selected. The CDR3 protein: CASSARLAGGAGELFF. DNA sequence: TGTGCCAGCAGCGCGAGACTAGCGGGAGGAGCCGGGGAGCTGTTTTTT.